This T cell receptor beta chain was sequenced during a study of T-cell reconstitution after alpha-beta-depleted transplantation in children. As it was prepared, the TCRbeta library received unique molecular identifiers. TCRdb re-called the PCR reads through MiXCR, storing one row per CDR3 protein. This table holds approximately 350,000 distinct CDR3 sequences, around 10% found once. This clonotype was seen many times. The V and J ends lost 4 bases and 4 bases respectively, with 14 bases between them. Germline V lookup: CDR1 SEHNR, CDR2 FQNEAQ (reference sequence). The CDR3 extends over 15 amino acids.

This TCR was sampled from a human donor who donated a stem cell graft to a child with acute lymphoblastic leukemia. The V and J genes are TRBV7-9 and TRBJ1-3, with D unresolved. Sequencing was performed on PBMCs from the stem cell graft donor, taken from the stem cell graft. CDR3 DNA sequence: TGTGCCAGCAGCTCGGGTCTCCCCGCCGGAAACACCATATATTTT. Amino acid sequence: CASSSGLPAGNTIYF. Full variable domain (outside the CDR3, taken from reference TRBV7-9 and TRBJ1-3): DTGVSQNPRHKITKRGQNVTFRCDPISEHNRLYWYRQTLGQGPEFLTYFQNEAQLEKSRLLSDRFSAERPKGSFSTLEIQRTEQGDSAMYLCASSSGLPAGNTIYFGEGSWLTVV.